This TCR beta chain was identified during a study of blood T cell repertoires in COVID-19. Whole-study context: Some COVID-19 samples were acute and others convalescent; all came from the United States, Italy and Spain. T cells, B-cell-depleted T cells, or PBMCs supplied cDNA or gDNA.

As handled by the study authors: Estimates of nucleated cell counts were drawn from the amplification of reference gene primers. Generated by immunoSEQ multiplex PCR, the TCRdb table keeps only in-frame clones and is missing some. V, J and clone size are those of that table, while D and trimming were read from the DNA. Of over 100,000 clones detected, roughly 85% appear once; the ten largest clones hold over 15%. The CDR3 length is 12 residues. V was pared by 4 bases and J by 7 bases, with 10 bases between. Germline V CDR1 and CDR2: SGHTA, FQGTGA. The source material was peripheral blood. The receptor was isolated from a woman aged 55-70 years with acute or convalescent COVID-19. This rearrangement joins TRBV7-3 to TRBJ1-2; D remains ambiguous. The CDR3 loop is CASSSGKGGYTF. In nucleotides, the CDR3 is TGTGCCAGCAGCTCGGGGAAGGGTGGCTACACCTTC.